The 26 T cell receptor beta chains below were found in one sample sequenced in a study of CD8+ T cells in alopecia areata. The treatment denotes: oral pan-JAK inhibitor, 5-10 mg twice daily. cDNA prepared by RNA extraction and subsequent reverse transcription served as the template for sequencing. The data were produced by immunoSEQ multiplex PCR, yet TCRdb's version contains in-frame clones alone and is incomplete. The sample shows fewer than 250,000 clones, about three fifths of them seen only once. The sample in question was CD4+ T cells sorted from blood, obtained around week 49, from a patient treated with tofacitinib. These TCRs come from a human donor with alopecia areata.

The chain recombines TRBV20-1 with TRBJ2-5, with no clear D. Germline V lookup: CDR1 DFQATT, CDR2 SNEGSKA (reference sequence). This CDR3 comprises 10 residues. Trimming stripped 7 bases from V and 5 bases from J, with 8 bases between. CDR3 nucleotides: TGCAGTGGAGAGAAGGAGACCCAGTACTTC. Amino acid sequence: CSGEKETQYF.

At least ten counts were recorded for this clone. The chain joins TRBV4-3 to TRBJ1-1; the D gene is possibly TRBD1 (5 bases). The germline V gene has CDR1 LGHNA and CDR2 YSLEER. V was shortened by 0 bases and J by 1 base, with 21 bases between the two germline ends. This CDR3 region has 19 residues. CDR3 nucleotide sequence: TGCGCCAGCAGCCAAGATATCCCCTCCTCGGGGGGGTCGAACACTGAAGCTTTCTTT. As protein: CASSQDIPSSGGSNTEAFF.

The V gene is TRBV29-1, the J gene TRBJ1-1; D is uncertain. The CDR3 consists of 14 residues. V gave up 5 bases and J gave up 3 bases, with 16 bases separating them. CDR1 is SQVTM and CDR2 is ANQGSEA in the germline V gene. The CDR3 loop reads CSVSSGLRDTEAFF. CDR3 bases: TGCAGCGTTTCCTCCGGATTACGGGACACTGAAGCTTTCTTT.

The J gene is TRBJ2-1, the V gene TRBV10-3; either TRBD1 or TRBD2 may fit D (6 bases each). There are 15 residues in the CDR3. The V gene's germline CDR1 is ENHRY and CDR2 SYGVKD. Trimming took off 6 bases at V and 10 bases at J, with 22 bases between the two ends. The CDR3 bases are TGTGCCATCAGCTCTTTGGGGGGCGCCTCCCGGGAGCAGTTCTTC. Protein product: CAISSLGGASREQFF.

The V gene is TRBV30, the J gene TRBJ1-1; 9 bases are shared with TRBD1. There are 12 residues in the CDR3. V lost 8 bases, J lost 6 bases, and 7 bases stayed unmatched. Germline V gene data show CDR1 as GTSNPN and CDR2 as SVGIG (reference sequence). The CDR3 loop is CAQQGAVPEAFF. The CDR3 DNA follows: TGTGCCCAACAGGGGGCTGTTCCTGAAGCTTTCTTT.

The chain recombines TRBV29-1 with TRBJ2-1; D possibly corresponds to TRBD1 (6 bases). V lost 3 bases, J lost 7 bases, and 13 bases lay in between. The CDR3 length is 13 residues. Germline CDR1 SQVTM, CDR2 ANQGSEA. The CDR3: CSVDSRTENEQFF. CDR3 DNA sequence: TGCAGCGTTGATAGTCGGACAGAAAATGAGCAGTTCTTC.

The genes are TRBV10-3 and TRBJ1-6; tentatively, D is TRBD1 (5 bases). The germline CDR1 and CDR2 sequences are ENHRY and SYGVKD. This CDR3 contains 13 residues. The V and J ends lost 3 bases and 7 bases respectively, with 7 bases between them. Here the CDR3 DNA reads TGTGCCATCAGTGATACAGGAAATTCACCCCTCCACTTT. Translating gives CAISDTGNSPLHF.

This clone is labeled as medium-sized. The chain recombines TRBV7-9 with TRBJ2-1; D may be TRBD1 or TRBD2 (5 bases each). V was cut by 9 bases and J by 9 bases, with 12 bases left in between. Germline CDR1 and CDR2: SEHNR and FQNEAQ (reference sequence). The CDR3 extends over 11 amino acids. This CDR3 reads CARGVHLEQFF. The DNA of the CDR3 is TGTGCCAGGGGGGTCCACCTTGAGCAGTTCTTC.

This chain uses TRBV29-1 with TRBJ1-2; D perhaps matches TRBD1 (5 bases). The V gene's germline CDR1 is SQVTM and CDR2 ANQGSEA. Trimming took off 1 base at V and 4 bases at J, with 16 bases between the two ends. CDR3 length: 15 amino acids. Written as DNA, the CDR3 is TGCAGCGTTGAAGGACCGGGACGAGCGACCTATGGCTACACCTTC. Its protein is CSVEGPGRATYGYTF.

The rearrangement links TRBV9 to TRBJ2-7, with a possible D match to TRBD1 (5 bases). Germline assignment: CDR1 SGDLS and CDR2 YYNGEE. This CDR3 has 15 residues. Trimming stripped 2 bases from V and 4 bases from J, with 16 bases between. The CDR3 sequence: CASSVDSSSIYEQYF. As DNA, the CDR3 is TGTGCCAGCAGCGTCGACAGTTCGTCTATATACGAGCAGTACTTC.

V gene TRBV30 combines with J gene TRBJ2-5; 7 bases map to TRBD1. The CDR3 has 13 amino acids. Germline loops: CDR1 GTSNPN, CDR2 SVGIG (reference sequence). J was trimmed by 5 bases and V by 2 bases; bases with no gene match: 5. The CDR3 coding sequence is TGTGCCTGGAGTCGACAGGGACAGGAGACCCAGTACTTC. As protein: CAWSRQGQETQYF.

The chain uses TRBV29-1 and TRBJ2-2; 8 bases are a match to TRBD1. V was clipped by 4 bases and J by 6 bases; unmatched bases: 1. Per germline, CDR1 SQVTM and CDR2 ANQGSEA. This CDR3 has 12 amino acids. CDR3: CSVGQGSGELFF. The CDR3 coding sequence is TGCAGCGTTGGACAGGGGTCCGGGGAGCTGTTTTTT.

The genes are TRBV7-2 and TRBJ2-5, with 8 positions matching TRBD1. CDR1 is SGHTA, CDR2 FQGNSA, per germline. V shed 5 bases, J shed 1 base, and the junction held 6 bases outside the gene matches. The CDR3 contains 15 residues. The CDR3 nucleotides are TGTGCCAGCAGCCCGAGGACAGGGCGCCAAGAGACCCAGTACTTC. Amino acid sequence: CASSPRTGRQETQYF.

This clone was recorded only once. The genes are TRBV14 and TRBJ1-1; D is unresolved. CDR1 SGHDN and CDR2 FVKESK come from the germline V gene. This CDR3 is 15 amino acids long. The V gene lost 0 bases and the J gene lost 4 bases, with 12 bases spanning the gap. CDR3 nucleotide sequence: TGTGCCAGCAGCCAAGACCACCACGGGAGCACTGAAGCTTTCTTT. Its translation: CASSQDHHGSTEAFF.

The chain links TRBV9 to TRBJ2-7, with 8 bases fitting TRBD2. The CDR3 totals 14 residues. The trim removed 4 bases at V and 7 bases at J, leaving 10 bases unmatched. CDR1 and CDR2 (germline): SGDLS, YYNGEE. This CDR3 reads CASSPAAGVGEQYF. CDR3 DNA: TGTGCCAGCAGCCCGGCAGCGGGGGTTGGTGAGCAGTACTTC.

The genes are TRBV5-4 and TRBJ2-7, with D perhaps TRBD1 (5 bases). Germline V gene lookup returns CDR1 SGHNT and CDR2 YYREEE (reference sequence). Trimming took 0 bases from V and 6 from J, leaving 13 bases between them. The CDR3 has 14 amino acids. CDR3 amino acids: CASSLAVREGEQYF. The DNA of the CDR3 is TGTGCCAGCAGCTTGGCCGTCAGGGAAGGCGAGCAGTACTTC.

This chain links TRBV29-1 with TRBJ2-3; 7 bases line up with TRBD1. CDR1 SQVTM and CDR2 ANQGSEA come from the germline V gene. The CDR3 sequence is 15 residues long. With 4 bases clipped from V and 4 bases from J, the junction kept 11 bases outside the gene matches. This CDR3 is CSVAKTGTVPDTQYF. For the CDR3, the DNA is TGCAGCGTTGCAAAAACCGGGACAGTTCCAGATACGCAGTATTTT.

The J gene is TRBJ1-6, the V gene TRBV29-1, with 7 bases that match TRBD1. The CDR3 loop spans 15 amino acids. The V gene's germline CDR1 is SQVTM and CDR2 ANQGSEA. The ends lost 1 base at V and 0 bases at J; junction bases unmatched: 0. CDR3 amino acids: CSVEGQGSYNSPLHF. CDR3 nucleotide sequence: TGCAGCGTTGAAGGACAGGGCTCCTATAATTCACCCCTCCACTTT.

This rearrangement joins TRBV7-9 to TRBJ2-7, with 8 bases lining up with TRBD1. From germline, CDR1 is SEHNR and CDR2 FQNEAQ (reference sequence). This CDR3 comprises 15 residues. V lost 5 bases, J lost 4 bases, and 10 bases stayed unmatched. The CDR3 spells CASSGSGTGPYEQYF. Here the CDR3 DNA reads TGTGCCAGCAGCGGCTCCGGGACAGGACCATACGAGCAGTACTTC.

This clone has a handful of counts. The chain combines TRBV29-1 with TRBJ2-3; D not resolved. The germline V and J ends were trimmed by 7 bases and 1 base, with 18 bases remaining between them. The CDR3 runs 15 residues. Germline CDR1 SQVTM, CDR2 ANQGSEA. Written as DNA, the CDR3 is TGCAGCGCCATGGGTGGCGGTCCGGGCACAGATACGCAGTATTTT. Encoded protein: CSAMGGGPGTDTQYF.

Regarding this clone: The junction and the germline gene differ at one end; a read error may be behind it. The rearrangement links TRBV6-6 to TRBJ2-2; D is possibly TRBD2 (5 bases). In germline, CDR1 is MNHNY, CDR2 SVGAGI (reference sequence). CDR3 length: 14 residues. Here the CDR3 DNA reads TGTGCCAGCAGTTACGTCGGGGTCCCAGGATTGTGGATTTTT. Its translation: CASSYVGVPGLWIF.

A few counts support this clone. The chain has TRBV20-1 and TRBJ1-1, with D maybe TRBD1 (5 bases). The germline V and J ends were trimmed by 2 bases and 10 bases, with 11 bases remaining between them. The CDR3 length is 11 residues. Germline loops: CDR1 DFQATT, CDR2 SNEGSKA (reference sequence). The CDR3 nucleotides are TGCAGTGCTAGATGGCAGGGCGCAGCTTTCTTT. Translated, it gives CSARWQGAAFF.

This clone occurred a few times. The V call is TRBV30, the J call TRBJ1-4; D gene ambiguous. Germline CDR1 GTSNPN, CDR2 SVGIG (reference sequence). Trimming removed 1 base from V and 0 bases from J, with 6 bases in between. The CDR3 spans 14 residues. CDR3 loop: CAWSGLATNEKLFF. In DNA form, the CDR3 reads TGTGCCTGGAGTGGACTTGCAACTAATGAAAAACTGTTTTTT.

This clone showed up many times. Other DNA sequences in this sample translate to the same CDR3. The rearrangement joins TRBV30 to TRBJ1-5; D is possibly TRBD1 (6 bases). Trimming took off 3 bases at V and 3 bases at J, with 9 bases between the two ends. Per the germline V gene, CDR1 is GTSNPN and CDR2 is SVGIG (reference sequence). There are 13 residues in the CDR3. The CDR3 region has the DNA TGTGCCTGGAGCGGGGGCGACAATCAGCCCCAGCATTTT. Translated: CAWSGGDNQPQHF.

The chain employs TRBV6-5 and TRBJ2-2; D ambiguous. The CDR3 contains 11 residues. The V and J ends lost 5 bases and 5 bases respectively, with 3 bases between them. The V gene's germline CDR1 is MNHEY and CDR2 SVGAGI. The CDR3 DNA follows: TGTGCCAGCAGTCGAACCGGGGAGCTGTTTTTT. Translating it yields CASSRTGELFF.

The DNA for the CDR3 is TGTGCCAGCAGTTCCACGGGACGGTCCTCCTACGAGCAGTACTTC. This gives the protein CASSSTGRSSYEQYF. The gene calls are TRBV27 and TRBJ2-7, with D possibly being TRBD1 or TRBD2 (5 bases each). The CDR3 is made up of 15 amino acids. The V gene lost 4 bases and the J gene lost 0 bases, with 13 bases spanning the gap. CDR1 is MNHEY and CDR2 is SMNVEV in the germline V gene (reference sequence).